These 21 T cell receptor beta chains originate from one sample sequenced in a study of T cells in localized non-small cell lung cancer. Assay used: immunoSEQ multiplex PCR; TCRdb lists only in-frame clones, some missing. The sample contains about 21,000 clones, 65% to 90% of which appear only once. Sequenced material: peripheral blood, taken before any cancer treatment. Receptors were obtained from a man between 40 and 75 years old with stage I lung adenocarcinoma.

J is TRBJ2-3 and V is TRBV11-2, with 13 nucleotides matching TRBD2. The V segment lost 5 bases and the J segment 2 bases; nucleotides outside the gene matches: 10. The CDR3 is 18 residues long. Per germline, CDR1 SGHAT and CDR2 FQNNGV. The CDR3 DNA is TGTGCCAGCAGCACCCTTGGACTAGCGGGAGTTTACACAGATACGCAGTATTTT. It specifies CASSTLGLAGVYTDTQYF.

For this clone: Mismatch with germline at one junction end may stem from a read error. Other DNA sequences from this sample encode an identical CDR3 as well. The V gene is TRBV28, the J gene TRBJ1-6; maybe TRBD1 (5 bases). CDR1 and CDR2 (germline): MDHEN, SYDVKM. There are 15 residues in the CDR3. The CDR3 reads CASSLLGPTNSPLHF. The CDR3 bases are TGTGCCAGTAGTTTACTGGGACCGACTAATTCACCCCTCCACTTT.

This chain's CDR3 is CASSEVGTLVEQYF. The DNA of the CDR3 is TGTGCCAGCAGTGAAGTGGGGACCCTGGTAGAGCAGTACTTC. The chain employs TRBV2 and TRBJ2-7; perhaps D is TRBD1 or TRBD2 (5 bases each). This CDR3 region has 14 residues. Germline V gives CDR1 SNHLY, CDR2 FYNNEI. V shed 1 base and J shed 7 bases, with 14 bases lying between them.

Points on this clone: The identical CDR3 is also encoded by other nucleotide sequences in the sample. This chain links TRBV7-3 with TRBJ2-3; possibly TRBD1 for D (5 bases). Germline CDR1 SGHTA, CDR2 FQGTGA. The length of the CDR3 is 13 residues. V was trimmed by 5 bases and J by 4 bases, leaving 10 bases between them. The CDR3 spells CASSRGVADTQYF. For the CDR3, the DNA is TGTGCCAGCAGCAGGGGCGTTGCAGATACGCAGTATTTT. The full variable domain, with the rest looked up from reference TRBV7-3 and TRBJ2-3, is GAGVSQTPSNKVTEKGKYVELRCDPISGHTALYWYRQSLGQGPEFLIYFQGTGAADDSGLPNDRFFAVRPEGSVSTLKIQRTERGDSAVYLCASSRGVADTQYFGPGTRLTVL.

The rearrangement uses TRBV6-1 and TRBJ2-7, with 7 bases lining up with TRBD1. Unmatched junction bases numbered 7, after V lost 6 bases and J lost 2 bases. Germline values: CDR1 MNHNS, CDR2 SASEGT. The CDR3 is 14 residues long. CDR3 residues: CASREGALAYEQYF. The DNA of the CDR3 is TGTGCCAGCAGAGAGGGGGCATTGGCCTACGAGCAGTACTTC.

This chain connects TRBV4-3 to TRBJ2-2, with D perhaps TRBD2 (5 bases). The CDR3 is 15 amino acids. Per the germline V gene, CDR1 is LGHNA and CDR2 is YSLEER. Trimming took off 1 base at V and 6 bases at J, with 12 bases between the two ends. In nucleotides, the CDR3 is TGCGCCAGCAGCCAAGCCCCTGCGGGCGCCGGGGAGCTGTTTTTT. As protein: CASSQAPAGAGELFF.

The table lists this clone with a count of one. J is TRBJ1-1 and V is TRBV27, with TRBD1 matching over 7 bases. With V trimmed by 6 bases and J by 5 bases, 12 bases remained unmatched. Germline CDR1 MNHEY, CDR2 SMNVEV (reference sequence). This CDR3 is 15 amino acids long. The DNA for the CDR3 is TGTGCCAGCAGCAAGACCGACAGGGAGAGTACTGAAGCTTTCTTT. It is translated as CASSKTDRESTEAFF.

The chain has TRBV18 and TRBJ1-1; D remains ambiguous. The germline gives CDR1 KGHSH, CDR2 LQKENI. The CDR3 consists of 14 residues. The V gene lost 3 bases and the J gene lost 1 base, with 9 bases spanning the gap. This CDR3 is CASSPWQENTEAFF. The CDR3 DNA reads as TGTGCCAGCTCACCGTGGCAAGAGAACACTGAAGCTTTCTTT.

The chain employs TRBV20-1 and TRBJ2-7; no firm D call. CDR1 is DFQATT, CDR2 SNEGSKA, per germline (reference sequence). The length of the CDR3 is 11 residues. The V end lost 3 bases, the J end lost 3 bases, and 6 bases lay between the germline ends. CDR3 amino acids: CSARGSYEQYF. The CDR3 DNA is TGCAGTGCTAGGGGTAGCTACGAGCAGTACTTC.

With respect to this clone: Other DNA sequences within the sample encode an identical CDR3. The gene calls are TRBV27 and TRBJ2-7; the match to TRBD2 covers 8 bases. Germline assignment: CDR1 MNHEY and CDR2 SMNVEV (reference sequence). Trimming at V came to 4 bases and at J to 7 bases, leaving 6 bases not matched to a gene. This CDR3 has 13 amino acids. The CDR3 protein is CASSSTSAGEQYF. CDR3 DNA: TGTGCCAGCAGTTCGACTAGCGCTGGTGAGCAGTACTTC.

This CDR3 is CASSMFSSNYGYTF. CDR3 bases: TGTGCCAGTAGTATGTTTTCCTCAAACTATGGCTACACCTTC. The chain recombines TRBV19 with TRBJ1-2; D is unresolved. The germline V and J ends were trimmed by 3 bases and 2 bases, with 10 bases remaining between them. CDR1 LNHDA and CDR2 SQIVND come from the germline V gene (reference sequence). CDR3 length: 14 residues.

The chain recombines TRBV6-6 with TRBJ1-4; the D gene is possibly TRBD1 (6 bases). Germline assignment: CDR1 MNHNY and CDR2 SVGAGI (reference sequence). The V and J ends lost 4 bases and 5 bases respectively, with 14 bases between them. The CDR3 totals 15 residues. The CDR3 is CASSFRLTGNEKLFF. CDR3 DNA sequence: TGTGCCAGCAGTTTTCGACTAACAGGGAATGAAAAACTGTTTTTT.

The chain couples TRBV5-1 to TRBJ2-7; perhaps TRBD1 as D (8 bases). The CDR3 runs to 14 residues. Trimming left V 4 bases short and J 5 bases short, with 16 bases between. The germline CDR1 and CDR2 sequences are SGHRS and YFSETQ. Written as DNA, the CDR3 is TGCGCCAGCAGCCTAGACAGGGGAGGGAACGAGCAGTACTTC. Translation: CASSLDRGGNEQYF.

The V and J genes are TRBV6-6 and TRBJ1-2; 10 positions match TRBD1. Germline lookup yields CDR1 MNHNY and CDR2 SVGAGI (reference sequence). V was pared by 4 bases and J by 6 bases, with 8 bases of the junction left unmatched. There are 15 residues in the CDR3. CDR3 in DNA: TGTGCCAGCAGTTCCTCCGGGACAGGGGCTAATGGCTACACCTTC. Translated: CASSSSGTGANGYTF.

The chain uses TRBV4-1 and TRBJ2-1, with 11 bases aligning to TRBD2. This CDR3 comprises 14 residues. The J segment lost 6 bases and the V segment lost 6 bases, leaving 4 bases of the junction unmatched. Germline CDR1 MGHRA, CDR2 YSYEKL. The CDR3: CASSLTSGSNEQFF. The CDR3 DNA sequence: TGCGCCAGCAGTCTCACTAGCGGGAGCAATGAGCAGTTCTTC.

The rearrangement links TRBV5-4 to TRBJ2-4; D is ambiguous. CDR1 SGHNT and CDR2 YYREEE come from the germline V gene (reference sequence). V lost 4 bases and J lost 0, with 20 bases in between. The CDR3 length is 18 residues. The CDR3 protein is CASSAWATGWVAKNIQYF. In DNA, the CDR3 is TGTGCCAGCAGCGCATGGGCAACCGGGTGGGTAGCCAAAAACATTCAGTACTTC.

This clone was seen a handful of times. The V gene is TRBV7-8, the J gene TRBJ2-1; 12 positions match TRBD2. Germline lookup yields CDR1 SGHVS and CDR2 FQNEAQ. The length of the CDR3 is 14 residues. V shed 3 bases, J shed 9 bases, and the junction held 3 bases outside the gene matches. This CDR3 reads CASSFTSGGSEQFF. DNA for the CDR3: TGTGCCAGCAGCTTTACTAGCGGGGGGTCTGAGCAGTTCTTC.

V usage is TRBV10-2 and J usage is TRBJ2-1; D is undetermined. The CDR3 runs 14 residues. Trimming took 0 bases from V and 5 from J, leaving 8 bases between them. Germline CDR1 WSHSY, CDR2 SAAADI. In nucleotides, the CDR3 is TGCGCCAGCAGTGAGTCGAGTTACCACAATGAGCAGTTCTTC. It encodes CASSESSYHNEQFF.

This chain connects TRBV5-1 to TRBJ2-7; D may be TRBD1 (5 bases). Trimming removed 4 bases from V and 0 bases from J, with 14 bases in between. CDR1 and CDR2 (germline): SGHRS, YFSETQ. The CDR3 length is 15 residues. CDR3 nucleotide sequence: TGCGCCAGCAGCCCGACCCCGGACAACTCCTACGAGCAGTACTTC. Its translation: CASSPTPDNSYEQYF.

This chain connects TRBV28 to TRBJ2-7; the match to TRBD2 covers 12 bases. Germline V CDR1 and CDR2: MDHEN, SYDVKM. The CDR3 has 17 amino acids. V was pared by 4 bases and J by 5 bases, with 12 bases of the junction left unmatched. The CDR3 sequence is CASSSNLRLAGAHEQYF. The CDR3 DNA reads TGTGCCAGCAGTTCCAACCTCAGACTAGCGGGAGCCCACGAGCAGTACTTC.

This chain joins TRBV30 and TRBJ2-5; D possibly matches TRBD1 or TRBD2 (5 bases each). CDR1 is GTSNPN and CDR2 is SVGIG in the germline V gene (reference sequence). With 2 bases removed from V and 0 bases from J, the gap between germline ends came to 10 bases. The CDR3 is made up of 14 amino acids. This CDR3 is CAWSPGPYQETQYF. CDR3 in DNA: TGTGCCTGGAGTCCGGGACCCTACCAAGAGACCCAGTACTTC.